The 23 T cell receptor beta chains below were found in one sample sequenced in a study of blood T cells in healthy people across ages (dated by TCRdb to the mid-2010s). The library was built by means of 5' RACE. These reads were obtained on an Illumina HiSeq 2500. A second 7 to 11 cycle PCR used a sample-barcoded 5' primer and a J-beta primer mix. The public reads were reanalyzed by TCRdb: fastp trimming at Q25, MiXCR alignment, in-frame beta chains only. Rows merge per CDR3 protein into single entries with the most common DNA and genes. A total of about a million distinct CDR3 sequences appear in this sample, 35% to 40% of them only once. Around 13% of the sample lies in the top ten. Sequencing input: blood. The receptors here all came from a man younger than 35 in good health.

The chain recombines TRBV7-9 with TRBJ2-5, with 9 bases fitting TRBD1. Germline lookup yields CDR1 SEHNR and CDR2 FQNEAQ (reference sequence). Trimming at V came to 5 bases and at J to 5 bases, leaving 12 bases not matched to a gene. The CDR3 runs to 16 residues. CDR3 residues: CASSNKDRGSYETQYF. In nucleotides, the CDR3 is TGTGCCAGCAGCAACAAGGACAGGGGCAGTTATGAGACCCAGTACTTC. The full variable domain, rest sourced from reference TRBV7-9 and TRBJ2-5, is DTGVSQNPRHKITKRGQNVTFRCDPISEHNRLYWYRQTLGQGPEFLTYFQNEAQLEKSRLLSDRFSAERPKGSFSTLEIQRTEQGDSAMYLCASSNKDRGSYETQYFGPGTRLLVL.

The chain carries TRBV29-1 and TRBJ2-5, with D possibly being TRBD1 (5 bases). Trimming removed 8 bases from V and 5 bases from J, with 12 bases in between. Germline V lookup: CDR1 SQVTM, CDR2 ANQGSEA. The CDR3 is 11 residues long. The CDR3 sequence: CSLYSGETQYF. The CDR3 nucleotides read TGCAGCTTATACTCAGGGGAGACCCAGTACTTC. Using reference TRBV29-1 and TRBJ2-5 for the parts outside the CDR3, the full variable domain is SAVISQKPSRDICQRGTSLTIQCQVDSQVTMMFWYRQQPGQSLTLIATANQGSEATYESGFVIDKFPISRPNLTFSTLTVSNMSPEDSSIYLCSLYSGETQYFGPGTRLLVL.

This clonotype was detected only once. The chain uses TRBV4-3 and TRBJ1-4; TRBD1 agrees at 7 bases. Germline V gives CDR1 LGHNA, CDR2 YSLEER. CDR3 length equals 18 residues. V lost 1 base to trimming and J lost 8 bases; unmatched junction nucleotides: 16. The CDR3 protein is CASSQGRSLTGRREKLFF. Written as DNA, the CDR3 is TGCGCCAGCAGCCAAGGGCGTTCCCTGACAGGGAGGCGGGAAAAACTGTTTTTT.

This clonotype turned up a few times. J is TRBJ2-5 and V is TRBV20-1; D unclear. The CDR3 contains 11 residues. V lost 5 bases and J 2 bases, leaving 6 bases between the germline ends. CDR1 is DFQATT, CDR2 SNEGSKA, per germline (reference sequence). CDR3 nucleotide sequence: TGCAGTGCTGTCGATCAAGAGACCCAGTACTTC. Its protein is CSAVDQETQYF.

As to this clonotype: The germline gene is not matched at one end of the junction; a read error may be the cause. The chain carries TRBV20-1 and TRBJ1-1, with 8 bases identical to TRBD1. This CDR3 contains 16 residues. Germline CDR1 and CDR2: DFQATT and SNEGSKA (reference sequence). CDR3 sequence reads: CSAGDFRTGPDTEAFF. DNA for the CDR3: TGCAGTGCTGGAGATTTCCGGACAGGGCCGGACACTGAAGCTTTCTTT.

This clonotype came up a few times. This sequence joins TRBV4-1 and TRBJ2-1, with TRBD2 matching 7 bases. V was clipped by 2 bases and J by 10 bases; unmatched bases: 5. Looked up from germline, CDR1 is MGHRA and CDR2 is YSYEKL. CDR3 length: 13 residues. CDR3 DNA: TGCGCCAGCAGCCAACGACTAGCAAGCGAGCAGTTCTTC. Its protein product is CASSQRLASEQFF.

This chain joins TRBV6-2 or TRBV6-3 and TRBJ1-1; 8 bases align to TRBD1. Germline CDR1 and CDR2: MNHEY and SVGEGT. V was pared by 4 bases and J by 3 bases, with 13 bases of the junction left unmatched. The CDR3 contains 17 residues. The CDR3 nucleotides are TGTGCCAGCAGTTGGGACAGGAGAAGCCCCTTTGACACTGAAGCTTTCTTT. It yields the protein CASSWDRRSPFDTEAFF.

This clonotype was seen more than once but under ten times. V gene TRBV6-6 combines with J gene TRBJ1-2, with D unclear. The CDR3 has 15 amino acids. Germline CDR1 reads MNHNY; CDR2 reads SVGAGI (reference sequence). With 2 bases removed from V and 2 bases from J, the gap between germline ends came to 12 bases. The DNA of the CDR3 is TGTGCCAGCAGTTACGCGCTGGACCTGAACTATGGCTACACCTTC. Its protein product is CASSYALDLNYGYTF.

This chain uses TRBV14 with TRBJ1-2; D is undetermined. Trimming took 0 bases from V and 3 from J, leaving 8 bases between them. CDR1 is SGHDN, CDR2 FVKESK, per germline. The CDR3 is 14 amino acids. Here the CDR3 DNA reads TGTGCCAGCAGCCAAGATCGAGAAGACTATGGCTACACCTTC. The encoded protein is CASSQDREDYGYTF.

This clonotype turned up a few times. In DNA form, the CDR3 reads TGTGCCAGCAGCTTTAGTCCTTCCGTGGGGAACATTCAGTACTTC. It codes for CASSFSPSVGNIQYF. The chain combines TRBV5-5 with TRBJ2-4; D gene unclear. This CDR3 has 15 residues. Trimming took off 2 bases at V and 7 bases at J, with 16 bases between the two ends. Germline V lookup: CDR1 SGHKS, CDR2 YYEKEE (reference sequence).

The sample holds a few counts of this clonotype. The gene calls are TRBV5-1 and TRBJ2-3; 11 nucleotides line up with TRBD1. V shed 4 bases, J shed 4 bases, and the junction held 5 bases outside the gene matches. The CDR3 has 15 residues. The germline V gene has CDR1 SGHRS and CDR2 YFSETQ. CDR3 loop: CASSPLDRGPDTQYF. DNA of the CDR3: TGCGCCAGCAGCCCCTTGGACAGGGGGCCAGATACGCAGTATTTT.

This chain links TRBV7-2 with TRBJ2-1; D is undetermined. The CDR3 has 12 amino acids. The V gene lost 2 bases and the J gene lost 9 bases, with 8 bases spanning the gap. Germline lookup yields CDR1 SGHTA and CDR2 FQGNSA. The CDR3 is CASSLWAIEQFF. The CDR3, as DNA: TGTGCCAGCAGCTTATGGGCTATTGAGCAGTTCTTC.

Ten or more counts support this clonotype. The V gene is TRBV5-5, the J gene TRBJ2-1; D is undetermined. Between the trimmed V and J ends, which lost 1 base and 5 bases, there was a span of 7 bases. The CDR3 totals 13 residues. The germline CDR1 and CDR2 sequences are SGHKS and YYEKEE (reference sequence). This CDR3 reads CASSLPSNNEQFF. CDR3 in DNA: TGTGCCAGCAGCTTGCCTTCTAACAATGAGCAGTTCTTC.

This clonotype was found a few times. In DNA, the CDR3 is TGTGCCAGCCCAGAGGGGAATTCAGATACGCAGTATTTT. Its protein is CASPEGNSDTQYF. The rearrangement joins TRBV6-6 to TRBJ2-3; D could derive from TRBD1 or TRBD2 (5 bases each). V was clipped by 8 bases and J by 4 bases, with 13 bases between them. The CDR3 consists of 13 residues. The germline V gene encodes CDR1 MNHNY and CDR2 SVGAGI (reference sequence).

The genes are TRBV2 and TRBJ1-4; unclear D gene. Trimming cost V 8 bases and J 1 base, with 17 bases left between them. The germline CDR1 and CDR2 sequences are SNHLY and FYNNEI. The CDR3 is 16 amino acids. The CDR3: CASHPWEPGTNEKLFF. CDR3 sequence (DNA): TGTGCCAGCCACCCATGGGAACCGGGAACTAATGAAAAACTGTTTTTT.

This clonotype was picked up a small number of times. V gene TRBV20-1 combines with J gene TRBJ1-2; TRBD1 aligns across 7 bases. Germline assignment: CDR1 DFQATT and CDR2 SNEGSKA (reference sequence). V dropped 6 bases and J dropped 5; count of bases not matched to a gene: 9. The CDR3 covers 13 residues. DNA of the CDR3: TGCAGTGCCTCCTCAGAGGGGGCATATGGCTACACCTTC. It encodes CSASSEGAYGYTF.

This clonotype was counted a few times. V gene TRBV12-3 or TRBV12-4 combines with J gene TRBJ1-4, with unresolved D. CDR3 length: 14 amino acids. Trimming removed 11 bases from V and 0 bases from J, with 13 bases in between. CDR3 sequence reads: CACRKAATNEKLFF. The DNA for the CDR3 is TGTGCCTGTAGGAAGGCTGCAACTAATGAAAAACTGTTTTTT.

The chain is built from TRBV28 and TRBJ2-7; possible D gene TRBD1, 6 bases. Deletions cut 4 bases from V and 4 bases from J, with 14 bases between. The germline gives CDR1 MDHEN, CDR2 SYDVKM. The CDR3 runs 14 residues. As DNA, the CDR3 is TGTGCCAGCAGTTCGACAGGTTCCCTGTACGAGCAGTACTTC. Translating gives CASSSTGSLYEQYF.

This chain connects TRBV20-1 to TRBJ2-4; D is perhaps TRBD1 (5 bases). TRBJ2-5 matches the DNA end more closely, so the J call is doubtful. CDR3 length: 11 amino acids. Per germline, CDR1 DFQATT and CDR2 SNEGSKA (reference sequence). As DNA, the CDR3 is TGCAGTGCTACGACAGCAGAGACCCAGTACTTC. This sequence encodes CSATTAETQYF.

The chain joins TRBV30 to TRBJ2-5; TRBD2 agrees at 7 bases. Per the germline V gene, CDR1 is GTSNPN and CDR2 is SVGIG (reference sequence). The CDR3 has 14 amino acids. V dropped 0 bases and J dropped 5; count of bases not matched to a gene: 6. The CDR3 DNA sequence: TGTGCCTGGAGTGTACTACTAGCGAGGGAGACCCAGTACTTC. It translates to CAWSVLLARETQYF.

This clonotype has just a few counts. V usage is TRBV29-1 and J usage is TRBJ1-1; the D gene is possibly TRBD1 (5 bases). Trimming cost V 0 bases and J 5 bases, with 10 bases left between them. The CDR3 sequence is 13 residues long. Germline V gene sequence: CDR1 SQVTM, CDR2 ANQGSEA. The CDR3, as DNA: TGCAGCGTTGAAGATAGCGGGGGTACTGAAGCTTTCTTT. It encodes CSVEDSGGTEAFF.

Many counts were recorded for this clonotype. V and J are TRBV7-2 and TRBJ2-1; TRBD1 matches 7 bases. The V and J ends lost 0 bases and 9 bases, in that order; junction bases with no gene match: 11. This CDR3 comprises 16 residues. CDR1 is SGHTA and CDR2 is FQGNSA in the germline V gene. The CDR3 loop is CASSLASGTEISEQFF. The CDR3 coding sequence is TGTGCCAGCAGCTTAGCTTCCGGGACAGAGATAAGTGAGCAGTTCTTC.

This clonotype was detected only once. The J gene is TRBJ2-7, the V gene TRBV9; D tentatively reads TRBD1 or TRBD2 (5 bases each). Trimming pared 2 bases from V and 7 bases from J, leaving 22 bases between. This CDR3 has 16 residues. Germline assignment: CDR1 SGDLS and CDR2 YYNGEE. The CDR3 DNA is TGTGCCAGCAGCGTCGATCACCGGGACGGCTACAATGAGCAGTACTTC. It translates to CASSVDHRDGYNEQYF. Based on the CDR3 plus reference TRBV9 and TRBJ2-7, the full variable domain is DSGVTQTPKHLITATGQRVTLRCSPRSGDLSVYWYQQSLDQGLQFLIQYYNGEERAKGNILERFSAQQFPDLHSELNLSSLELGDSALYFCASSVDHRDGYNEQYFGPGTRLTVT.